A selection of T cell receptor beta chains follows, all from one sample in a study of T cells in Graves' hyperthyroidism and ophthalmopathy. TCRdb itself ran the multiplex PCR reads through MiXCR, one entry per CDR3 protein. Among 360,000 or so distinct CDR3 sequences listed, 12% to 15% were seen once. The sequenced sample consisted of blood. These receptors all stem from a woman aged 55-69 years with Graves' ophthalmopathy. The CDR3 runs from the conserved cysteine through the conserved F or W. The D gene is left open where the match is weak. Rows give clone size only sometimes, using once, few, many, or a class for an expanded clone.

v_call d_call clone_size cdr3_aa
TRBV19 . . CASSPRTAVYGYTF
TRBV2 . . CASSEFKRNTGELFF
TRBV20-1 TRBD2 many CSARDGASGSYEQYF
TRBV2 . many CASSTDKNYGYTF
TRBV3-1 . many CASSQDPGTYEKLFF
TRBV29-1 TRBD2 . CSVAQARGGATDTQYF
TRBV7-9 TRBD1 . CASSHPSGGGSGEQFF
TRBV19 . . CASSRQGRKTGGSYEQYF
TRBV6-1 . many CASRPLGREQFF
TRBV3-1 . few CASSQDFTATNEKLFF
TRBV6-1 . many CASSSQGLSETQYF
TRBV7-2 . many CASSSAGDLRADTQYF
TRBV12-3/TRBV12-4 . many CASSLRSSYNEQFF
TRBV12-3/TRBV12-4 . . CASSFPPLNEQFF
TRBV2 . many CASKTDTGELFF
TRBV28 TRBD2 many CASIPGGGETQYF
TRBV7-9 . many CASSPRGGSTDTQYF
TRBV12-3/TRBV12-4 . many CASTEGGNEQFF
TRBV28 TRBD1 few CASSPGTVANYGYTF
TRBV30 . few CAWSPGRAGEYEQYF
TRBV13 . . CASSWTGASGSQYNEQFF
TRBV19 . few CASSIDSYNEQFF
TRBV12-3/TRBV12-4 TRBD2 . CASSLVLTREGSNEQFF
TRBV19 . . CASRDRGALDTQYF
TRBV29-1 TRBD2 few CSVVGGGGSILDEQYF
TRBV6-1 . many CASRGGVGTEAFF
TRBV5-1 . many CASSLGETRYEQYF